This T cell receptor beta chain was observed in a study of T cell responses to AZD1222 COVID-19 vaccine. On the study more broadly: Combined were second doses at about 4 or about 12 weeks.

The CDR3 length is 14 residues. With 3 bases clipped from V and 7 bases from J, the junction kept 7 bases outside the gene matches. The V gene's germline CDR1 is GTSNPN and CDR2 SVGIG (reference sequence). As to this clone: The antigen is not known.

Notes on the study in general: Recipients of AZD1222 seropositive at baseline numbered only five or six. The breadth and depth of Spike-specific TCRs increased once two AZD1222 doses had been given. Along spike, vaccine-associated CD4 TCRs were found throughout, with dominance at 160-218 and 743-854.

Using immunoSEQ multiplex PCR, the repertoire was profiled, and TCRdb retains in-frame clones only, with some absent. This table has some 150,000 clones, 70% to 90% appearing once. This receptor was obtained from an adult in good health. The chain recombines TRBV30 with TRBJ1-5; the match to TRBD1 covers 9 bases. This material consisted of peripheral blood, taken on day 0 of AZD1222 vaccination. The DNA for the CDR3 is TGTGCCTGGAGCGCCGGGACAGGGTGGCAGCCCCAGCATTTT. It encodes CAWSAGTGWQPQHF.